The clone carrying this TCR beta chain was observed many times. The antigen is undetermined. These data are taken from a study of T cell repertoires in cytomegalovirus infection. Study summary: Public TCR beta signatures provided an indication of both CMV infection and a matching HLA type.

Trimming cost V 4 bases and J 0 bases, with 6 bases left between them. CDR3 length: 13 amino acids. Germline V gene data show CDR1 as SGHVS and CDR2 as FQNEAQ. TCRdb re-derived calls from the reads in MiXCR, one entry per CDR3 protein. The top ten clones hold 12% of a sample with 700,000 to 950,000 distinct CDR3 sequences, approximately 32% of them seen once. The TCR sequence derives from a human donor in good health (CMV status not recorded). Some clones in this sample may be carry-over from other donors' samples. This material consisted of cultured CD8+ T cells from PBMCs, taken from culture after CMV antigen stimulation. The chain carries TRBV7-8 and TRBJ1-2; D gene uncertain. CDR3 DNA sequence: TGTGCCAGCAGCTCCCCGGCTAACTATGGCTACACCTTC. This translates into CASSSPANYGYTF.